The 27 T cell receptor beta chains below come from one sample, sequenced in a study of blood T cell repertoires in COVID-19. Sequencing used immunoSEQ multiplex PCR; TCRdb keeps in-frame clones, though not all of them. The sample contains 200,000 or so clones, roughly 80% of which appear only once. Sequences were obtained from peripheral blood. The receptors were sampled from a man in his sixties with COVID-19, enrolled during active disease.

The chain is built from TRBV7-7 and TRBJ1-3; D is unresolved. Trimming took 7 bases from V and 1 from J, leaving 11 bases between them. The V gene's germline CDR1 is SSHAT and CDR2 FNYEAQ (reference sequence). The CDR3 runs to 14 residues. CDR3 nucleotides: TGTGCCAGCAATGATCGGGGATCTGGAAACACCATATATTTT. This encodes CASNDRGSGNTIYF.

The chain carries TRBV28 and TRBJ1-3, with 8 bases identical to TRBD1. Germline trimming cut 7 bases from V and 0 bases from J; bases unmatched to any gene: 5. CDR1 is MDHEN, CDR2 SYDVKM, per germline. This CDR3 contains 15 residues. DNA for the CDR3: TGTGCCAGCACTGGGACAGGATACTCTGGAAACACCATATATTTT. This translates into CASTGTGYSGNTIYF.

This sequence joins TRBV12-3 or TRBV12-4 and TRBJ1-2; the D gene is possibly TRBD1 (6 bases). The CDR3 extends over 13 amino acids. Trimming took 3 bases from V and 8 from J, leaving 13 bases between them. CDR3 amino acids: CASSFWAGEGYTF. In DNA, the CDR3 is TGTGCCAGCAGTTTCTGGGCAGGGGAAGGCTACACCTTC.

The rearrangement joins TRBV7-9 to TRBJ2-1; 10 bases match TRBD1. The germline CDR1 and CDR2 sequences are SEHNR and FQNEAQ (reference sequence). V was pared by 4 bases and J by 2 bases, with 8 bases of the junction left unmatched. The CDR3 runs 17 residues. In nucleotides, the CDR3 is TGTGCCAGCAGCTCCCCAGTAGGGACAGGGGCCTACAATGAGCAGTTCTTC. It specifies CASSSPVGTGAYNEQFF.

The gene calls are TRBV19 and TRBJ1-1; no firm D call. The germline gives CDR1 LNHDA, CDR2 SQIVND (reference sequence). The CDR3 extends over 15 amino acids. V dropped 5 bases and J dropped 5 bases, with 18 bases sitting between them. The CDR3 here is CASSAYMEAETEAFF. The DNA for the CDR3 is TGTGCCAGTAGTGCTTATATGGAAGCGGAGACTGAAGCTTTCTTT.

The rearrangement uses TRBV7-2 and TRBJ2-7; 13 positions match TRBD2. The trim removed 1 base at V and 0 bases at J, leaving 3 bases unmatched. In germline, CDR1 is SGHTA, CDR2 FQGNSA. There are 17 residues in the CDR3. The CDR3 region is CASSLELAGGGSYEQYF. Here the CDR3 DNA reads TGTGCCAGCAGCTTAGAACTAGCGGGAGGGGGCTCCTACGAGCAGTACTTC.

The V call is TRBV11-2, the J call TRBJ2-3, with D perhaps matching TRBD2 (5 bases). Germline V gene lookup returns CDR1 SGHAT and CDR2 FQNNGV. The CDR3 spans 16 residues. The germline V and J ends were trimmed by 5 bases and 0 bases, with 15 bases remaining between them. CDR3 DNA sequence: TGTGCCAGCAGCGAAGGCGGCGGGTTTAGCACAGATACGCAGTATTTT. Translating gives CASSEGGGFSTDTQYF. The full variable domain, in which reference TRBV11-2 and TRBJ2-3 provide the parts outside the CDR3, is EAGVAQSPRYKIIEKRQSVAFWCNPISGHATLYWYQQILGQGPKLLIQFQNNGVVDDSQLPKDRFSAERLKGVDSTLKIQPAKLEDSAVYLCASSEGGGFSTDTQYFGPGTRLTVL.

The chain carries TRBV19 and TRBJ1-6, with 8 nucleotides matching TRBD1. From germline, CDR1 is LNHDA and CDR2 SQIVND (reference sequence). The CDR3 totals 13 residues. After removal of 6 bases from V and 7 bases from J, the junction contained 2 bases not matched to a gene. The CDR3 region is CASRDRANSPLHF. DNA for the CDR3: TGTGCCAGTAGGGACAGGGCGAATTCACCCCTCCACTTT.

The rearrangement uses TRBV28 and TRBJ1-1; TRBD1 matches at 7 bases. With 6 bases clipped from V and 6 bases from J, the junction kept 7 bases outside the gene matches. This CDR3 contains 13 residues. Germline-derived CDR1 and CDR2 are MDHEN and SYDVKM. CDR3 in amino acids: CASRGQAIAEAFF. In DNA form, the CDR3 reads TGTGCCAGCAGAGGACAGGCCATCGCTGAAGCTTTCTTT.

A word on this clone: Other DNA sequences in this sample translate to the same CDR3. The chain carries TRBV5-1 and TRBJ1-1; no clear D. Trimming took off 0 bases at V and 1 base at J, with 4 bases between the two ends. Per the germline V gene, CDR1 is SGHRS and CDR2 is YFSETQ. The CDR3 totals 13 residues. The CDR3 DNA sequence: TGCGCCAGCAGCTTGGAACAGAACACTGAAGCTTTCTTT. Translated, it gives CASSLEQNTEAFF.

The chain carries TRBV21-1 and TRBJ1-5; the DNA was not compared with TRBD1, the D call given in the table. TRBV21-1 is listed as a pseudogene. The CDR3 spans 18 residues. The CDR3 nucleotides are TGTGCCAGCAGCACCTGGACAGGGGAGGGTAAATGCAATCAGCCCCAGCATTTT. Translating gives CASSTWTGEGKCNQPQHF.

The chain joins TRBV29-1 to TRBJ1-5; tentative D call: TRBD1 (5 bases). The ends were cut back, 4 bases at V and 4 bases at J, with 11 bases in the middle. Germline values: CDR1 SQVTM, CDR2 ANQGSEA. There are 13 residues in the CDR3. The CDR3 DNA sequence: TGCAGCGTTGGGAGCCAGGGAAATCAGCCCCAGCATTTT. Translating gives CSVGSQGNQPQHF.

The chain's CDR3 is CASPNPGGLFYGYTF. The CDR3 DNA is TGTGCCAGCCCGAATCCAGGGGGATTATTCTATGGCTACACCTTC. This chain uses TRBV2 with TRBJ1-2, with TRBD1 matching over 7 bases. This CDR3 region has 15 residues. V lost 8 bases to trimming and J lost 4 bases; unmatched junction nucleotides: 13. Germline lookup yields CDR1 SNHLY and CDR2 FYNNEI.

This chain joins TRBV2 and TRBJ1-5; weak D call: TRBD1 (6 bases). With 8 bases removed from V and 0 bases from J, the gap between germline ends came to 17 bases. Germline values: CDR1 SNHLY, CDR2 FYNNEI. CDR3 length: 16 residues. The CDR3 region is CASSPAGADSNQPQHF. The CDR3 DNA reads TGTGCCAGCTCCCCCGCGGGGGCGGATAGCAATCAGCCCCAGCATTTT.

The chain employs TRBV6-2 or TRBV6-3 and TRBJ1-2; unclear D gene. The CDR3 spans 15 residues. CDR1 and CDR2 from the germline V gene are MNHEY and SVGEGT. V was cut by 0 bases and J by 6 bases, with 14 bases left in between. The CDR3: CASSYSAGSTHGYTF. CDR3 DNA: TGTGCCAGCAGTTACTCGGCAGGTTCGACCCATGGCTACACCTTC.

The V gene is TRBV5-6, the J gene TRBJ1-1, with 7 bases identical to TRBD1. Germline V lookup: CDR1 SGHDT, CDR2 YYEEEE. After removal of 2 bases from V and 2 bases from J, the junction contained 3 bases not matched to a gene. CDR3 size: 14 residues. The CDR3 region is CASSFGTANTEAFF. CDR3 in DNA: TGTGCCAGCAGCTTCGGGACAGCCAACACTGAAGCTTTCTTT.

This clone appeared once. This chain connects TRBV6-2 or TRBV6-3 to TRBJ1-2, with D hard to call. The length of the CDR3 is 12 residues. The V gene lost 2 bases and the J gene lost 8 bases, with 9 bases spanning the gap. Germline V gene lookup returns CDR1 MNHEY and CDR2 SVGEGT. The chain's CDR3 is CASSYGGEGYTF. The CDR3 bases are TGTGCCAGCAGTTACGGCGGGGAAGGCTACACCTTC.

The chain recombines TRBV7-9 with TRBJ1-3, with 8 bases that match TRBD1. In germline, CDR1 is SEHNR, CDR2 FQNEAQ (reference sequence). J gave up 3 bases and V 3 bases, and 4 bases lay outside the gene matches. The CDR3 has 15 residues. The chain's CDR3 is CASSLSRGLGNTIYF. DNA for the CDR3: TGTGCCAGCAGCTTGAGCAGGGGGCTTGGAAACACCATATATTTT.

CDR3 loop: CASSQDFERGLTQETQYF. The DNA for the CDR3 is TGCGCCAGCAGCCAAGATTTCGAGAGGGGGCTTACTCAAGAGACCCAGTACTTC. The chain uses TRBV4-1 and TRBJ2-5, with TRBD1 identical over 7 bases. CDR3 length equals 18 residues. V dropped 0 bases and J dropped 2; count of bases not matched to a gene: 12. Germline V gives CDR1 MGHRA, CDR2 YSYEKL.

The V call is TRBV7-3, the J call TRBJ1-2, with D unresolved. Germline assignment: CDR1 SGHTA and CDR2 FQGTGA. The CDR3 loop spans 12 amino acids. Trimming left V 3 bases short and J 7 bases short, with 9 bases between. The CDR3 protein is CASSLDSTGYTF. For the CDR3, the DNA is TGTGCCAGCAGCTTGGACTCGACTGGCTACACCTTC.

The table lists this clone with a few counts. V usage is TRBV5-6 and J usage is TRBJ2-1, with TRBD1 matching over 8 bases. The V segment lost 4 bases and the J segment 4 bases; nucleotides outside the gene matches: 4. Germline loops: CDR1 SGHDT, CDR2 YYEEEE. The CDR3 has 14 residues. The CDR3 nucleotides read TGTGCCAGCAGCCGGACAGGGTGGTACAATGAGCAGTTCTTC. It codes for CASSRTGWYNEQFF. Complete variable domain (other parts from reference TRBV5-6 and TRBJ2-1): DAGVTQSPTHLIKTRGQQVTLRCSPKSGHDTVSWYQQALGQGPQFIFQYYEEEERQRGNFPDRFSGHQFPNYSSELNVNALLLGDSALYLCASSRTGWYNEQFFGPGTRLTVL.

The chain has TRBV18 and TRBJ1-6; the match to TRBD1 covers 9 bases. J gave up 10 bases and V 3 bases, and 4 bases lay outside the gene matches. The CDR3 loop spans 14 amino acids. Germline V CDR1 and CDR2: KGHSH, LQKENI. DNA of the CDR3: TGTGCCAGCTCACCCCGACAGGGGGAATCACCCCTCCACTTT. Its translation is CASSPRQGESPLHF.

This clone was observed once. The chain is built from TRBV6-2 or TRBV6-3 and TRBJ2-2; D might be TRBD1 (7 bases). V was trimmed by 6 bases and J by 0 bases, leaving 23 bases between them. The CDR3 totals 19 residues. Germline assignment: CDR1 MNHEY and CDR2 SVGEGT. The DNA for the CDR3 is TGTGCCAGCAGCCGGAGGGGGCAGGGACGTAATGCGAACACCGGGGAGCTGTTTTTT. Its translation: CASSRRGQGRNANTGELFF.

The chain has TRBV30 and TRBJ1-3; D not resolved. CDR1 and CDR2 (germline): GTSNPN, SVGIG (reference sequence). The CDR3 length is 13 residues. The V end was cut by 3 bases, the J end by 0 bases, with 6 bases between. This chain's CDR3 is CAWRGLSGNTIYF. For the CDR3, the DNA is TGTGCCTGGAGAGGACTCTCTGGAAACACCATATATTTT.

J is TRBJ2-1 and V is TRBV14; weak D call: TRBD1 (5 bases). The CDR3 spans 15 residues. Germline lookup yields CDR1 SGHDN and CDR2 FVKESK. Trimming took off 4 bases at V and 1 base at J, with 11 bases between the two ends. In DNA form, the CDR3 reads TGTGCCAGCAGCCGGCAGCCAGGGTCCTACAATGAGCAGTTCTTC. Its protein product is CASSRQPGSYNEQFF.

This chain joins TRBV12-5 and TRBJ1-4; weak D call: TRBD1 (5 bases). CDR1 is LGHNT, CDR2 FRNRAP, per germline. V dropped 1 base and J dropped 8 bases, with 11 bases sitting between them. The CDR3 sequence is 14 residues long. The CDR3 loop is CASGLAEGREKLFF. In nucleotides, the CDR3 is TGTGCTAGTGGTTTGGCGGAGGGGCGGGAAAAACTGTTTTTT. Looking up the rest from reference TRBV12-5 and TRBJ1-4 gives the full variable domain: DARVTQTPRHKVTEMGQEVTMRCQPILGHNTVFWYRQTMMQGLELLAYFRNRAPLDDSGMPKDRFSAEMPDATLATLKIQPSEPRDSAVYFCASGLAEGREKLFFGSGTQLSVL.

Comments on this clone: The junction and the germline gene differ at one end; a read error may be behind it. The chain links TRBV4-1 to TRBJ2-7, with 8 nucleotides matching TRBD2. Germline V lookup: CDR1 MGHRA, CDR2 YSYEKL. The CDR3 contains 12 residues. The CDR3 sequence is CASSQDFEASGF. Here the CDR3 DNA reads TGCGCCAGCAGCCAAGATTTTGAGGCTAGCGGGTTC.